This T cell receptor beta chain is drawn from a study of blood T cell repertoires in COVID-19. TCRdb's copy holds only in-frame clones and misses some; the assay was immunoSEQ multiplex PCR. This sample carries 190,000 or so clones, 70% to 85% of them seen once, and the ten largest clones take 6% to 8%. Germline CDR1 SEHNR, CDR2 FQNEAQ (reference sequence). Trimming cost V 4 bases and J 8 bases, with 13 bases left between them. This CDR3 is built from 13 residues. The sequencing sample was made of peripheral blood. The rearrangement links TRBV7-9 to TRBJ2-3; a possible D gene is TRBD2 (6 bases). This TCR was recovered from a human donor with acute or convalescent COVID-19. The donor label of this sample is uncertain. The CDR3 is CASSSGLPSTQYF. For the CDR3, the DNA is TGTGCCAGCAGCTCGGGACTCCCTAGTACGCAGTATTTT. Variable domain in full (rest from reference TRBV7-9 and TRBJ2-3): DTGVSQNPRHKITKRGQNVTFRCDPISEHNRLYWYRQTLGQGPEFLTYFQNEAQLEKSRLLSDRFSAERPKGSFSTLEIQRTEQGDSAMYLCASSSGLPSTQYFGPGTRLTVL.